Below, one TCR beta chain is given with its context. The antigen it binds to is not known. Germline and junction disagree at one end, which may indicate a read error. This sample was included in a study of cytomegalovirus exposure and HLA in healthy donors (dated by TCRdb to 2015 to 2018). Regarding the study in general: An earlier analysis of some 500 of the donors reported 250 to 300 Gb of sequence data and 100 million to 130 million unique TCR beta sequences from about 179 million T cells. Approximately 300 gigabases of sequencing data and 91 million or so unique TCR sequences made up an early release that covered under 750 HLA-typed donors. Among the approximately 400 genotyped donors, 75% to 90% belonged to the genetic ancestry cluster associated with self-reported Caucasian donors. The study aimed to test whether signatures of past pathogen exposure could be identified by cataloging public T cell receptors. The study used immunosequencing to profile the T cell repertoires of 666 subjects and linked those repertoires to cytomegalovirus serostatus. A separate validation cohort of some 130 different subjects was used in addition to the approximately 700-subject first cohort. To predict cytomegalovirus infection status, the study combined high-throughput TCR immunosequencing, statistical association of individual TCRs with disease status, and machine learning. In a later analysis, previously published TCR beta repertoires from hundreds of donors were re-analyzed and high-resolution HLA genotyping was added so that TCR occurrence patterns could be studied. In the later analysis, no new phenotypic data were used to find candidate immune exposures; instead, reliance was placed on TCR beta sequences and their occurrence across donors. In an earlier analysis of 587 of the donors, high-throughput TCR beta sequencing was used to judge whether each TCR beta V gene segment behaved as functional or pseudogenic. Donor age, sex, ethnicity and CMV serostatus were compiled together with the repertoire data. In a later genetic analysis, genome-wide SNP genotypes for 398 of the 666 donors were used, and that subset was treated as a discovery cohort. Every discovery cohort repertoire had been produced on one sequencing platform. Class I and class II HLA loci were covered by the typing at four-digit resolution. Typing coverage differed by locus: A, B, C, DRB1 and DQB1 were typed in about 629-640 donors, DQA1 in 522, DPA1 in some 610, and DPB1 in roughly 450. Four to six DR-DQ haplotypes were handled as single units for association and clustering, since linkage in the cohort was strong. On average, roughly 240,000 unique TCR beta nucleotide sequences were sequenced per donor among about 400 genotyped donors of the cohort, with 15% to 20% of those sequences being non-productive. Study-wide findings and limitations: Sequencing depth was assumed to be roughly uniform across donors in the presence/absence analyses, though that assumption may not hold. The earlier analysis of approximately 590 of the donors excluded roughly 17 rarely observed V segments, including chromosome 9 orphons, because counts were too low. According to a later analysis, most CMV-associated TCR beta chains appeared to be HLA-restricted, and the HLA associations seemed to be driven largely by CMV exposure. Correlated functional status among segregating V segments might be attributable to linkage disequilibrium, but an unknown experimental factor could not be ruled out. Most TCR sequences were seen in very few donors, while some public TCRs were found in many individuals. Immune exposure information for the cohort was limited to CMV serostatus. A later genetic analysis reported fewer N-insertions in productive TCRs among donors in an Asian-associated ancestry cluster than the roughly 670-donor mean. In a later genetic analysis, a missense DCLRE1C variant was associated with V-gene and J-gene trimming of TCR beta chains, and the association was replicated in an independent cohort. Cytomegalovirus status was reported to be diagnosed by the classifier with high specificity and sensitivity in both the original and validation cohorts. Three of the identified cytomegalovirus-associated TCR beta chains were confirmed in vitro to be specific for cytomegalovirus antigens. The study listed approximately 160 TCR beta chains as associated with cytomegalovirus. A further reported finding was that TCR beta sequences accurately predicted the HLA-A and HLA-B alleles for most subjects in the first cohort. Compared with equally common non-associated chains, HLA-associated TCR beta chains in a later analysis were more clonally expanded and had lower generation probabilities. Broadly in line with IMGT annotations, most TCR beta V segments showed up in productive rearrangements about 90% or about 30% of the time in an earlier analysis of approximately 600 of the donors. The authors suggested that the approach could potentially be generalized to other disease states and immunological phenotypes. Because HLA typing was unavailable for some donors at each locus, only the typed subset was used in association tests. Some IMGT-functional V segments, including TRBV6-2 and TRBV6-3, could not be told apart with the 87-base-pair reads, so those segments were excluded. When HLA alleles, especially DR and DQ, strongly co-occurred, attributing TCR associations to individual alleles was difficult. The cohort was sequenced for TCR beta chains only, and without alpha or paired-chain data the features that could be detected were limited. Specific HLA alleles were associated with more than 15,000 TCR beta sequences at a false discovery rate of 0.05 in a later analysis. A later analysis reported that several top co-occurrence clusters appeared linked to parvovirus B19, influenza, CMV and Epstein-Barr virus. A cluster of highly shared sequence variants was judged likely to be a technical artifact of the sequencing pipeline. A later analysis found that TCR association rates varied across HLA loci, with DRB1 alleles showing the most associated TCRs and HLA-C alleles the fewest.

The CDR3 covers 17 residues, taking in both the cysteine and the phenylalanine. Here the CDR3 DNA is all that survives: 51 bases in frame from base 1. The germline V gene (reference sequence) provides CDR1 SEHNR and CDR2 FQNEAQ. The cohort was made up of around 720 healthy bone marrow donors. At the time of sampling, every cohort member was nominally healthy, though immune exposures that went unrecorded were likely present. The donor tested CMV seropositive and was one of the 289 seropositive cohort members. A peripheral blood sample was collected from each donor, and TCR beta sequencing was performed on peripheral blood mononuclear cells. The Qiagen DNeasy Blood Extraction Kit was used to extract genomic DNA from the blood cell samples. The library was prepared using the immunoSEQ multiplex PCR assay. For the multiplex PCR, a mixture combining 60 forward primers for TCR Vbeta segments and 13 reverse primers for TCR Jbeta segments was used. The CDR3 region of rearranged TCR beta genes was amplified from genomic DNA by a multiplex PCR assay. On the Illumina HiSeq System, the amplified TCR beta libraries were sequenced as 87-base-pair reads. The study's processing was this. A later analysis tallied around 87 million unique TCR beta chains across the 650 to 750 repertoires, and approximately 9.9 million of those chains were shared by two or more donors. Raw reads were error-corrected and collapsed into unique sequences by a nearest-neighbor algorithm in which closely related sequences were merged to remove PCR and sequencing errors. CDR3 sequences were aligned to IMGT reference sequences to assign V, D and J gene segments. For a sequence to be retained, at least a six-nucleotide match to both a V gene segment and a J gene segment was required. Rearrangements were classified as productive when the CDR3 lacked stop codons and remained in frame with V and J, and all other rearrangements were classified as non-productive. Following IMGT convention, CDR3 was defined as the stretch from the second conserved V-encoded cysteine up to the conserved J-encoded phenylalanine. In an earlier analysis of around 600 of the donors, sequences lacking an unambiguous match to a single V gene segment were excluded. An earlier analysis of about 600 of the donors called V segments functional above 56.7% productive rearrangements and segregating when the between-donor standard deviation exceeded 5%. A statistical classification framework was developed to diagnose cytomegalovirus status using the catalog of TCR beta chain sequences. A later analysis assigned V and J genes by comparing TCR nucleotide sequences with IMGT/GENE-DB human TR gene sequences. A later analysis assigned CDR3 sequences and most-parsimonious VDJ recombination scenarios with the TCRdist pipeline. In a later analysis, each TCR beta chain was defined by its CDR3 amino acid sequence together with its V-gene family, and reads lacking a unique V-gene family were excluded. As a way to deal with suspected cross-contamination and a sequencing artifact, a later analysis dropped over 550 nucleotide sequences that were highly shared and had low generation probability. In a later analysis, a clonal expansion index for each public chain was calculated from normalized within-repertoire ranks of inferred template counts. In a later analysis, generation probabilities were computed using a VDJ recombination model fitted to out-of-frame rearrangements, and the results were checked against IGoR. In a later analysis, hypergeometric tests were used to score TCR-TCR, TCR-HLA and TCR-CMV co-occurrence, with a repertoire-size bias correction applied to TCR pairs. False discovery rates were estimated in a later analysis by permuting HLA or CMV assignments 20 times. In a later analysis, co-occurring TCRs were grouped with DBSCAN, and TCRdist sequence similarity was added when clustering was performed within HLA-allele-positive subsets. Repertoires with fewer than 30,000 or more than 120,000 public chains, plus five repertoires with anomalous nucleotide sharing, were excluded from co-occurrence clustering. TCRdb mirrors the immuneACCESS table, restricted to in-frame sequences. Some clones are absent from its copies; in checked studies, under half trace to an unresolved V gene, and the reason for the others is unknown. V, J and clone size are taken as reported in that table, and D and trimming were inferred from the DNA itself. A total of more than 150,000 clones appear in this sample, approximately 83% of them only once. About 10% of the sample goes to the ten largest clones.

The sequence links TRBV7-9 to TRBJ2-5; the D segment could be TRBD2, given 7 matching bases. The sequence was obtained from a man aged 18 to 29 in good health and CMV-seropositive. Sequencing used PBMCs. The DNA sequence is given as TGTGCCAGCAGCTTAAGAGGGGGGGCACCAAGCGGGGAGAGCCAGTACTTC. This codes for CASSLRGGAPSGESQYF.